These 16 T cell receptor beta chains originate from one sample sequenced in a study of blood T cell repertoires in COVID-19. Repertoires were generated with immunoSEQ multiplex PCR, while TCRdb's copy carries only in-frame clones and drops some. The sample comprises tens of thousands of clones, 80% to 85% of which are singletons, and roughly 13% rests with the top ten. Sequencing was carried out using peripheral blood. These receptor sequences come from a human donor with acute or convalescent COVID-19. The donor label of this sample is uncertain.

The J gene is TRBJ2-5, the V gene TRBV29-1; 11 nucleotides align to TRBD2. Germline CDR1 SQVTM, CDR2 ANQGSEA. CDR3 length equals 15 residues. J was trimmed by 2 bases and V by 7 bases; bases with no gene match: 9. The CDR3 bases are TGCAGCGCCCTCCTAGCGGGGGGTTATCAAGAGACCCAGTACTTC. Amino acids: CSALLAGGYQETQYF.

The rearrangement links TRBV24-1 to TRBJ2-2, with 8 bases identical to TRBD1. The CDR3 is made up of 17 amino acids. Germline CDR1 and CDR2: KGHDR and SFDVKD. V lost 4 bases, J lost 1 base, and 7 bases stayed unmatched. Here the CDR3 reads CATSEFAGGGNTGELFF. CDR3 DNA: TGTGCCACCAGTGAATTCGCAGGGGGCGGGAACACCGGGGAGCTGTTTTTT.

The chain is built from TRBV3-1 (or the pseudogene TRBV3-2) and TRBJ2-3, with 8 bases identical to TRBD2. Germline V gene sequence: CDR1 LGHDT, CDR2 YNNKEL (reference sequence). V lost 3 bases and J lost 1; bases outside the gene matches: 6. The CDR3 is 16 residues long. The CDR3 loop reads CASSHDSGIRTDTQYF. CDR3 in DNA: TGTGCCAGCAGCCATGATAGCGGGATCCGCACAGATACGCAGTATTTT.

J is TRBJ1-3 and V is TRBV4-2, with unresolved D. The CDR3 contains 17 residues. CDR1 and CDR2 (germline): LGHNA, YNFKEQ. Deletions cut 1 base from V and 0 bases from J, with 13 bases between. CDR3 sequence: CASSQVGGSGSGNTIYF. CDR3 coding DNA: TGTGCCAGCAGCCAAGTGGGCGGGTCGGGCTCTGGAAACACCATATATTTT.

The chain is built from TRBV3-1 (or the pseudogene TRBV3-2) and TRBJ2-5; the match to TRBD1 covers 10 bases. The V and J ends lost 0 bases and 4 bases, in that order; junction bases with no gene match: 5. The CDR3 extends over 16 amino acids. Per germline, CDR1 LGHDT and CDR2 YNNKEL (reference sequence). CDR3 in amino acids: CASSQDLGQGGETQYF. The DNA of the CDR3 is TGTGCCAGCAGCCAAGATCTAGGACAGGGGGGAGAGACCCAGTACTTC.

The chain combines TRBV7-2 with TRBJ2-7; TRBD2 is a possible D gene (7 bases). With 5 bases removed from V and 2 bases from J, the gap between germline ends came to 13 bases. The CDR3 runs to 14 residues. Germline V CDR1 and CDR2: SGHTA, FQGNSA. The CDR3 loop reads CASSGGGTTYEQYF. The CDR3 DNA reads TGTGCCAGCAGCGGCGGGGGCACTACCTACGAGCAGTACTTC.

This clone was seen only once. The chain carries TRBV15 and TRBJ1-1; 7 bases fit TRBD1. CDR1 and CDR2 from the germline V gene are LNHNV and YYDKDF (reference sequence). Losses at the gene ends were 2 bases for V and 2 bases for J; bases not matched to a gene: 14. This CDR3 comprises 18 residues. The DNA for the CDR3 is TGTGCCACCAGCAGACCTTATCTGGGACAGACTAAAAACACTGAAGCTTTCTTT. Translation gives CATSRPYLGQTKNTEAFF.

The V gene is TRBV4-1, the J gene TRBJ1-1; D unresolved. CDR1 and CDR2 from the germline V gene are MGHRA and YSYEKL. The CDR3 is made up of 16 amino acids. The ends were cut back, 1 base at V and 7 bases at J, with 19 bases in the middle. The CDR3, as DNA: TGCGCCAGCAGCCAAGCTGCCGGTGCGCAGGCAAGTGAAGCTTTCTTT. This translates into CASSQAAGAQASEAFF.

The CDR3 DNA is TGTGCCAGCAGCTTGGCAGGAAGGAACACTGAAGCTTTCTTT. Translation: CASSLAGRNTEAFF. The rearrangement joins TRBV5-6 to TRBJ1-1; D is ambiguous. V was cut by 0 bases and J by 1 base, with 7 bases left in between. CDR1 and CDR2 (germline): SGHDT, YYEEEE. The CDR3 extends over 14 amino acids.

The chain recombines TRBV11-3 with TRBJ1-1; TRBD1 aligns across 8 bases. The CDR3 has 13 residues. The V and J ends lost 0 bases and 8 bases, in that order; junction bases with no gene match: 2. Looked up from germline, CDR1 is SGHNT and CDR2 is YENEEA. CDR3 sequence (DNA): TGTGCCAGCAGCTTAGAGGGGGACAGGGAAGCTTTCTTT. The encoded protein is CASSLEGDREAFF.

This clone was picked up a small number of times. The rearrangement uses TRBV6-1 and TRBJ2-7, with TRBD1 as a possible D gene (5 bases). Germline V CDR1 and CDR2: MNHNS, SASEGT. The germline V and J ends were trimmed by 2 bases and 0 bases, with 20 bases remaining between them. The CDR3 runs 18 residues. This chain's CDR3 is CASSELHLGQGSSYEQYF. The CDR3 DNA is TGTGCCAGCAGTGAACTGCACCTGGGGCAGGGTAGCTCCTACGAGCAGTACTTC.

This chain uses TRBV30 with TRBJ1-2; D unresolved. Germline CDR1 reads GTSNPN; CDR2 reads SVGIG (reference sequence). The CDR3 spans 16 residues. V was pared by 2 bases and J by 0 bases, with 16 bases between. The CDR3 reads CAWSLSILGANYGYTF. CDR3 in DNA: TGTGCCTGGAGTCTTAGTATTTTGGGAGCTAACTATGGCTACACCTTC.

V usage is TRBV10-2 and J usage is TRBJ1-5, with 7 bases aligning to TRBD1. The J segment lost 7 bases and the V segment lost 0 bases, leaving 9 bases of the junction unmatched. CDR1 is WSHSY and CDR2 is SAAADI in the germline V gene. CDR3 length: 16 residues. As DNA, the CDR3 is TGCGCCAGCAGTGAGTCGACAGGGCGGTTGGACCAGCCCCAGCATTTT. Translating it yields CASSESTGRLDQPQHF.

This chain connects TRBV10-1 to TRBJ1-4; possibly TRBD1 for D (6 bases). The ends were cut back, 9 bases at V and 6 bases at J, with 20 bases in the middle. The length of the CDR3 is 15 residues. Germline V lookup: CDR1 WNHNN, CDR2 SYGVQD (reference sequence). Here the CDR3 DNA reads TGCGCCAGAAACCAGGGGAATACGCAATATGAAAAACTGTTTTTT. Amino acid sequence: CARNQGNTQYEKLFF.

The CDR3 spells CASSHLAGVEGYTF. The DNA of the CDR3 is TGTGCCAGCAGCCATCTCGCAGGGGTGGAGGGCTACACCTTC. The V and J genes are TRBV14 and TRBJ1-2; D perhaps matches TRBD1 (6 bases). The V end was cut by 3 bases, the J end by 8 bases, with 16 bases between. The CDR3 totals 14 residues. CDR1 and CDR2 from the germline V gene are SGHDN and FVKESK.

The genes are TRBV5-4 and TRBJ2-7; D is possibly TRBD2 (5 bases). Trimming took 2 bases from V and 5 from J, leaving 17 bases between them. Germline lookup yields CDR1 SGHNT and CDR2 YYREEE (reference sequence). This CDR3 spans 15 amino acids. CDR3 amino acids: CASSFGPRGTNEQYF. The CDR3 DNA is TGTGCCAGCAGCTTTGGACCCCGGGGTACGAACGAGCAGTACTTC.